The 15 T cell receptor beta chains in this list originate from one sample, sequenced in a study of cytomegalovirus exposure and HLA in healthy donors. With 60 Vbeta and 13 Jbeta primers, the PCR was carried out. The repertoire was sequenced with immunoSEQ multiplex PCR; TCRdb's copy has only in-frame clones and lacks some. The sample has 180,000 or so clones, roughly 80% seen once. Sequenced: PBMCs. These receptors all come from a female donor in good health and CMV-seronegative.

The chain employs TRBV2 and TRBJ1-1; 8 bases are a match to TRBD1. CDR1 is SNHLY, CDR2 FYNNEI, per germline. The junction had 7 bases not matched to a gene; V was cut back by 0 bases and J by 4 bases. The CDR3 runs 16 residues. The CDR3 sequence: CASSEARTGRATEAFF. The CDR3 bases are TGTGCCAGCAGTGAAGCCAGGACAGGGAGGGCCACTGAAGCTTTCTTT.

The CDR3: CASSEPGQLSYEQYF. The CDR3, as DNA: TGTGCCAGCAGTGAACCGGGACAGCTCTCCTACGAGCAGTACTTC. This chain joins TRBV6-1 and TRBJ2-7; 7 bases fit TRBD1. Germline CDR1 MNHNS, CDR2 SASEGT. Trimming cost V 2 bases and J 0 bases; bases outside gene matches: 4. The CDR3 runs to 15 residues.

This chain joins TRBV15 and TRBJ2-2, with 7 bases identical to TRBD1. The CDR3 spans 16 residues. The V gene's germline CDR1 is LNHNV and CDR2 YYDKDF (reference sequence). V dropped 1 base and J dropped 2; count of bases not matched to a gene: 4. The CDR3 sequence is CATSRGGTVNTGELFF. The DNA for the CDR3 is TGTGCCACCAGCAGAGGGGGGACAGTTAACACCGGGGAGCTGTTTTTT. Supplemented by reference TRBV15 and TRBJ2-2, the full variable domain reads DAMVIQNPRYQVTQFGKPVTLSCSQTLNHNVMYWYQQKSSQAPKLLFHYYDKDFNNEADTPDNFQSRRPNTSFCFLDIRSPGLGDTAMYLCATSRGGTVNTGELFFGEGSRLTVL.

The chain joins TRBV28 to TRBJ2-5; 11 bases are a match to TRBD2. CDR1 MDHEN and CDR2 SYDVKM come from the germline V gene. The CDR3 spans 14 residues. J lost 5 bases, V lost 7 bases, and 6 bases had no gene match. Written as DNA, the CDR3 is TGTGCCAGCAACCCTAGCGGGAGGATGGAGACCCAGTACTTC. Amino acid sequence: CASNPSGRMETQYF.

This clone has just one count. V usage is TRBV5-1 and J usage is TRBJ2-5, with a possible D match to TRBD2 (6 bases). The J call is uncertain, as TRBJ2-7 better fits the DNA end. CDR3 length equals 16 residues. Germline lookup yields CDR1 SGHRS and CDR2 YFSETQ. The CDR3 is CASSDPAGPSGNEQYF. In DNA form, the CDR3 reads TGCGCCAGCAGCGACCCCGCGGGACCCTCGGGAAACGAGCAGTACTTC.

The DNA of the CDR3 is TGCGCCAGCAGCCCTGTGGGAGGGTCATCCTACGAGCAGTACTTC. Its protein is CASSPVGGSSYEQYF. The V and J genes are TRBV5-1 and TRBJ2-7; 7 positions agree with TRBD2. Germline V CDR1 and CDR2: SGHRS, YFSETQ. The trim removed 4 bases at V and 1 base at J, leaving 8 bases unmatched. This CDR3 has 15 amino acids.

This sequence joins TRBV28 and TRBJ2-1; 9 bases align to TRBD1. V lost 10 bases, J lost 4 bases, and 8 bases stayed unmatched. The CDR3 contains 14 residues. Germline lookup yields CDR1 MDHEN and CDR2 SYDVKM. CDR3 loop: CAIDGGQGYNEQFF. In DNA, the CDR3 is TGTGCCATCGACGGGGGACAGGGATACAATGAGCAGTTCTTC. Looking up the rest from reference TRBV28 and TRBJ2-1 gives the full variable domain: DVKVTQSSRYLVKRTGEKVFLECVQDMDHENMFWYRQDPGLGLRLIYFSYDVKMKEKGDIPEGYSVSREKKERFSLILESASTNQTSMYLCAIDGGQGYNEQFFGPGTRLTVL.

The J gene is TRBJ1-2, the V gene TRBV6-5; TRBD1 agrees at 8 bases. The CDR3 is made up of 15 amino acids. V shed 5 bases, J shed 6 bases, and the junction held 11 bases outside the gene matches. Germline V CDR1 and CDR2: MNHEY, SVGAGI. The CDR3 nucleotides are TGTGCCAGCAGTGCCGACAGGGGCGTAGGGAATGGCTACACCTTC. This codes for CASSADRGVGNGYTF.

This chain connects TRBV4-2 to TRBJ2-7; 8 bases match TRBD2. The CDR3 runs to 15 residues. The V and J ends lost 5 bases and 3 bases, in that order; junction bases with no gene match: 9. CDR1 LGHNA and CDR2 YNFKEQ come from the germline V gene. CDR3 protein: CASSKLGAGDYEQYF. In DNA, the CDR3 is TGTGCCAGCAGCAAACTCGGAGCGGGAGACTACGAGCAGTACTTC.

The chain employs TRBV5-4 and TRBJ2-7; 10 bases map to TRBD1. The CDR3 is 14 amino acids. Germline loops: CDR1 SGHNT, CDR2 YYREEE (reference sequence). Trimming removed 4 bases from V and 5 bases from J; junction bases left unmatched: 6. CDR3 nucleotide sequence: TGTGCCAGCAGCCGGAGACAGGGGGCGGACGAGCAGTACTTC. Translated: CASSRRQGADEQYF.

A single count supports this clone. The rearrangement uses TRBV5-4 and TRBJ2-7; 10 nucleotides match TRBD2. Germline trimming cut 4 bases from V and 2 bases from J; bases unmatched to any gene: 6. CDR3 length: 15 amino acids. CDR1 is SGHNT and CDR2 is YYREEE in the germline V gene (reference sequence). DNA for the CDR3: TGTGCCAGCAGCCCTAGCGGGAGTGCCCCCTACGAGCAGTACTTC. Protein: CASSPSGSAPYEQYF. Drawing the rest from reference TRBV5-4 and TRBJ2-7, the complete variable domain is ETGVTQSPTHLIKTRGQQVTLRCSSQSGHNTVSWYQQALGQGPQFIFQYYREEENGRGNFPPRFSGLQFPNYSSELNVNALELDDSALYLCASSPSGSAPYEQYFGPGTRLTVT.

This chain uses TRBV5-1 with TRBJ2-3; TRBD1 is a possible D gene (5 bases). Trimming left V 4 bases short and J 0 bases short, with 12 bases between. Germline-derived CDR1 and CDR2 are SGHRS and YFSETQ. CDR3 length: 15 amino acids. The chain's CDR3 is CASSPGALSTDTQYF. Written as DNA, the CDR3 is TGCGCCAGCAGCCCTGGGGCCCTAAGCACAGATACGCAGTATTTT.

The V call is TRBV5-4, the J call TRBJ1-2; D not certain. The CDR3 covers 14 residues. The germline gives CDR1 SGHNT, CDR2 YYREEE (reference sequence). V was trimmed by 0 bases and J by 2 bases, leaving 8 bases between them. The CDR3 nucleotides read TGTGCCAGCAGCTTGGAGCGGGGAAACTATGGCTACACCTTC. Translated, it gives CASSLERGNYGYTF.

V is TRBV5-1 and J is TRBJ2-7; D may be TRBD1 (6 bases). This CDR3 comprises 15 residues. V was pared by 6 bases and J by 5 bases, with 21 bases between. The V gene's germline CDR1 is SGHRS and CDR2 YFSETQ. Here the CDR3 DNA reads TGCGCCAGCACCACCACCGGGACACCGAGGAACGAGCAGTACTTC. Encoded protein: CASTTTGTPRNEQYF. Filled out from reference TRBV5-1 and TRBJ2-7, the complete variable domain reads KAGVTQTPRYLIKTRGQQVTLSCSPISGHRSVSWYQQTPGQGLQFLFEYFSETQRNKGNFPGRFSGRQFSNSRSEMNVSTLELGDSALYLCASTTTGTPRNEQYFGPGTRLTVT.

The chain has TRBV9 and TRBJ1-5, with 7 nucleotides matching TRBD1. CDR1 and CDR2 from the germline V gene are SGDLS and YYNGEE. V trimming: 0 bases; J trimming: 4 bases; junction bases outside the gene matches: 4. This CDR3 has 15 residues. The CDR3 sequence is CASSVARDRNQPQHF. In DNA form, the CDR3 reads TGTGCCAGCAGCGTAGCCAGGGACAGAAATCAGCCCCAGCATTTT.